This passage covers 27 T cell receptor beta chains from one sample sequenced in a study of cytomegalovirus exposure and HLA in healthy donors. 60 Vbeta and 13 Jbeta primers were used in PCR. Using immunoSEQ multiplex PCR, the repertoire was profiled, and TCRdb retains in-frame clones only, with some absent. The profile covers over 200,000 clones, with approximately 84% appearing a single time and 0.58% taken by the ten largest. Sequenced: PBMCs. The receptors originated from a woman in her 40s in good health and CMV-seronegative.

The genes are TRBV6-1 and TRBJ1-4, with 7 bases aligning to TRBD1. Germline assignment: CDR1 MNHNS and CDR2 SASEGT. The CDR3 runs to 16 residues. Trimming cost V 4 bases and J 4 bases; bases outside gene matches: 9. The chain's CDR3 is CASSGRDRDFNEKLFF. The CDR3 coding sequence is TGTGCCAGCAGTGGCCGAGACAGGGATTTTAATGAAAAACTGTTTTTT.

V gene TRBV7-9 combines with J gene TRBJ2-1, with 10 bases that match TRBD2. With V trimmed by 3 bases and J by 7 bases, 6 bases remained unmatched. Germline assignment: CDR1 SEHNR and CDR2 FQNEAQ (reference sequence). This CDR3 comprises 15 residues. The CDR3 loop is CASSFSAGGPNEQFF. The CDR3 nucleotides are TGTGCCAGCAGCTTTTCAGCGGGGGGGCCAAATGAGCAGTTCTTC.

The rearrangement links TRBV7-8 to TRBJ1-3; D remains ambiguous. The germline V gene has CDR1 SGHVS and CDR2 FQNEAQ. Trimming pared 8 bases from V and 4 bases from J, leaving 12 bases between. CDR3 size: 13 residues. The CDR3 loop reads CASRGTSGNTIYF. The CDR3, as DNA: TGTGCCAGCCGGGGTACGTCAGGAAACACCATATATTTT.

This chain uses TRBV6-5 with TRBJ1-4; 7 nucleotides agree with TRBD1. J lost 8 bases, V lost 8 bases, and 8 bases had no gene match. Germline V gives CDR1 MNHEY, CDR2 SVGAGI. The CDR3 has 13 residues. CDR3 coding DNA: TGTGCCAGCCGGACAGGTGGGGGGGAAAAACTGTTTTTT. It yields the protein CASRTGGGEKLFF.

Only one count was recorded for this clone. The chain links TRBV5-1 to TRBJ2-1; 12 bases align to TRBD2. Looked up from germline, CDR1 is SGHRS and CDR2 is YFSETQ. The J segment lost 7 bases and the V segment lost 1 base, leaving 3 bases of the junction unmatched. The CDR3 spans 15 residues. CDR3 nucleotide sequence: TGCGCCAGCAGCTTGACTAGCGGGGGGATTAATGAGCAGTTCTTC. Translating it yields CASSLTSGGINEQFF.

V gene TRBV4-2 combines with J gene TRBJ2-2; 9 bases align to TRBD1. The CDR3 sequence is 16 residues long. The ends lost 5 bases at V and 3 bases at J; junction bases unmatched: 7. CDR1 is LGHNA and CDR2 is YNFKEQ in the germline V gene. This CDR3 reads CASSTQGARDTGELFF. The CDR3 DNA is TGTGCCAGCAGCACACAGGGGGCGCGAGACACCGGGGAGCTGTTTTTT.

The chain is built from TRBV2 and TRBJ1-6, with 7 bases fitting TRBD1. Germline loops: CDR1 SNHLY, CDR2 FYNNEI. The CDR3 totals 15 residues. J gave up 8 bases and V 6 bases, and 10 bases lay outside the gene matches. CDR3 in DNA: TGTGCCAGCAGCCCCGAAACAGGGGATCATTCACCCCTCCACTTT. Amino acids: CASSPETGDHSPLHF.

This rearrangement joins TRBV10-2 to TRBJ1-6, with D uncertain. With 8 bases removed from V and 0 bases from J, the gap between germline ends came to 20 bases. The CDR3 totals 18 residues. Germline values: CDR1 WSHSY, CDR2 SAAADI. The CDR3 sequence is CASSRGNSRSSYNSPLHF. CDR3 bases: TGCGCCAGCTCCCGAGGGAACAGCAGGAGCTCCTATAATTCACCCCTCCACTTT.

The chain employs TRBV18 and TRBJ1-4; 8 bases are shared with TRBD1. Germline CDR1 and CDR2: KGHSH and LQKENI. V shed 2 bases, J shed 5 bases, and the junction held 4 bases outside the gene matches. This CDR3 contains 15 residues. The CDR3 DNA is TGTGCCAGCTCACCAATGAGGACAGGGAATGAAAAACTGTTTTTT. It is translated as CASSPMRTGNEKLFF.

The chain employs TRBV7-2 and TRBJ2-7; 8 nucleotides line up with TRBD2. The V gene end was trimmed by 5 bases and the J gene end by 5 bases; junction bases not matched to a gene: 5. CDR3 size: 13 residues. CDR1 and CDR2 (germline): SGHTA, FQGNSA. The CDR3 sequence is CASSPPGGDEQYF. DNA of the CDR3: TGTGCCAGCAGCCCCCCCGGGGGGGACGAGCAGTACTTC.

The gene calls are TRBV27 and TRBJ2-5, with 10 bases aligning to TRBD2. Germline CDR1 is MNHEY and CDR2 is SMNVEV (reference sequence). The CDR3 runs to 16 residues. Trimming cost V 1 base and J 5 bases; bases outside gene matches: 7. The CDR3 region has the DNA TGTGCCAGCAGTTTATGGTCTAGCGGGGGCACGGAGACCCAGTACTTC. Its protein product is CASSLWSSGGTETQYF.

The V and J genes are TRBV30 and TRBJ2-6; TRBD1 aligns across 7 bases. CDR3 size: 17 residues. V shed 2 bases and J 0 bases; nucleotides not matched to a gene: 7. From germline, CDR1 is GTSNPN and CDR2 SVGIG (reference sequence). This chain's CDR3 is CAWSIGDSFSGANVLTF. The CDR3 DNA reads as TGTGCCTGGAGTATTGGGGACAGTTTCTCTGGGGCCAACGTCCTGACTTTC.

J is TRBJ2-3 and V is TRBV4-2, with TRBD2 matching 9 bases. Germline CDR1 and CDR2: LGHNA and YNFKEQ. V lost 1 base, J lost 5 bases, and 10 bases stayed unmatched. This CDR3 region has 17 residues. In DNA, the CDR3 is TGTGCCAGCAGCCAAGCCCTCGGCGGGGGGGCGGAAGATACGCAGTATTTT. Protein product: CASSQALGGGAEDTQYF.

The chain uses TRBV5-6 and TRBJ2-5, with 7 positions matching TRBD1. The J call is doubtful: the DNA matches TRBJ2-7 better. This CDR3 region has 15 residues. In germline, CDR1 is SGHDT, CDR2 YYEEEE. The CDR3 bases are TGTGCCAGCAGCTGGACAGGCGGTCGAGGGTACGAGCAGTACTTC. It is translated as CASSWTGGRGYEQYF.

The V gene is TRBV9, the J gene TRBJ2-6, with D perhaps TRBD1 (6 bases). Trimming took off 0 bases at V and 1 base at J, with 14 bases between the two ends. Germline V gene sequence: CDR1 SGDLS, CDR2 YYNGEE. This CDR3 contains 18 residues. CDR3 DNA: TGTGCCAGCAGCGTAGCGATGGGAAGGGGGTCTGGGGCCAACGTCCTGACTTTC. This codes for CASSVAMGRGSGANVLTF.

V usage is TRBV13 and J usage is TRBJ2-7; perhaps TRBD2 as D (5 bases). V gave up 5 bases and J gave up 2 bases, with 10 bases separating them. The CDR3 spans 13 residues. Germline V gene lookup returns CDR1 PRHDT and CDR2 FYEKMQ (reference sequence). CDR3 loop: CASSLTGTYEQYF. In DNA, the CDR3 is TGTGCCAGCAGCCTGACGGGAACCTACGAGCAGTACTTC.

The chain links TRBV27 to TRBJ2-2; 14 bases match TRBD2. V was clipped by 6 bases and J by 6 bases; unmatched bases: 12. The V gene's germline CDR1 is MNHEY and CDR2 SMNVEV (reference sequence). CDR3 size: 18 residues. CDR3 DNA: TGTGCCAGCAGCAGACTAGCGGGGGGGCCGGAAATTCCCGGGGAGCTGTTTTTT. Translation gives CASSRLAGGPEIPGELFF.

The CDR3 region is CASSYGTEAWTF. CDR3 DNA sequence: TGTGCCAGCAGTTACGGGACAGAGGCTTGGACCTTC. The chain carries TRBV6-6 and TRBJ1-2, with TRBD1 identical over 7 bases. Germline trimming cut 2 bases from V and 14 bases from J; bases unmatched to any gene: 8. Germline CDR1 and CDR2: MNHNY and SVGAGI (reference sequence). CDR3 size: 12 residues.

Written as DNA, the CDR3 is TGTGCCAGCAGTTACACAGGAGTGATCTCGGGCTACGAGCAGTACTTC. It encodes CASSYTGVISGYEQYF. The genes are TRBV6-6 and TRBJ2-7; tentative D call: TRBD1 (5 bases). Germline V lookup: CDR1 MNHNY, CDR2 SVGAGI (reference sequence). V shed 2 bases and J shed 3 bases, with 17 bases lying between them. This CDR3 has 16 residues.

The gene calls are TRBV6-1 and TRBJ2-1, with TRBD1 identical over 9 bases. Looked up from germline, CDR1 is MNHNS and CDR2 is SASEGT. The J segment lost 9 bases and the V segment lost 2 bases, leaving 8 bases of the junction unmatched. The CDR3 totals 15 residues. The CDR3 DNA reads as TGTGCCAGCAGTGAAATGGGGACAGGGAATAGTGAGCAGTTCTTC. Translated, it gives CASSEMGTGNSEQFF.

The V gene is TRBV7-6, the J gene TRBJ2-7; weak D call: TRBD1 (5 bases). Trimming cost V 1 base and J 7 bases, with 20 bases left between them. This CDR3 is built from 16 residues. In germline, CDR1 is SGHVS, CDR2 FNYEAQ. CDR3 sequence (DNA): TGTGCCAGCAGCTTAGTGCAGGGTGTCCTGGATTCTGAGCAGTACTTC. Protein: CASSLVQGVLDSEQYF.

V gene TRBV19 combines with J gene TRBJ1-2, with TRBD1 identical over 8 bases. V lost 5 bases, J lost 4 bases, and 9 bases stayed unmatched. Germline lookup yields CDR1 LNHDA and CDR2 SQIVND (reference sequence). The CDR3 has 15 residues. In nucleotides, the CDR3 is TGTGCCAGTAGTCTCCGGACAGGGTTCATCTATGGCTACACCTTC. It specifies CASSLRTGFIYGYTF.

This clone was seen more than once but under ten times. This chain uses TRBV6-1 with TRBJ2-7; D is undetermined. The CDR3 covers 14 residues. Trimming took 4 bases from V and 2 from J, leaving 12 bases between them. In germline, CDR1 is MNHNS, CDR2 SASEGT. In nucleotides, the CDR3 is TGTGCCAGCAGTGTAGACACTGGAACCTACGAGCAGTACTTC. It encodes CASSVDTGTYEQYF.

This clone was recorded once. V gene TRBV5-4 combines with J gene TRBJ1-1; D not resolved. V lost 4 bases and J lost 1, with 11 bases in between. CDR3 length: 14 residues. The germline gives CDR1 SGHNT, CDR2 YYREEE (reference sequence). DNA for the CDR3: TGTGCCAGCAGCCCCGCCGGGGAGAACACTGAAGCTTTCTTT. It encodes CASSPAGENTEAFF.

The rearrangement uses TRBV9 and TRBJ2-1; D is possibly TRBD2 (6 bases). Between the trimmed V and J ends, which lost 1 base and 6 bases, there was a span of 11 bases. Looked up from germline, CDR1 is SGDLS and CDR2 is YYNGEE. CDR3 length: 14 residues. CDR3 residues: CASSVQGGVNEQFF. Here the CDR3 DNA reads TGTGCCAGCAGCGTACAGGGAGGCGTCAATGAGCAGTTCTTC.

The chain links TRBV11-2 to TRBJ1-5, with D perhaps TRBD1 (5 bases). Germline V gene lookup returns CDR1 SGHAT and CDR2 FQNNGV. With 5 bases removed from V and 4 bases from J, the gap between germline ends came to 15 bases. This CDR3 is 15 amino acids long. The CDR3 is CASSPGAGSNQPQHF. DNA of the CDR3: TGTGCCAGCAGCCCTGGGGCAGGGTCAAATCAGCCCCAGCATTTT.

V and J are TRBV5-6 and TRBJ2-2, with 8 bases aligning to TRBD2. V lost 2 bases to trimming and J lost 5 bases; unmatched junction nucleotides: 5. In germline, CDR1 is SGHDT, CDR2 YYEEEE. The CDR3 covers 15 residues. Here the CDR3 reads CASSFPGGRTGELFF. The DNA for the CDR3 is TGTGCCAGCAGCTTCCCGGGGGGGAGGACCGGGGAGCTGTTTTTT.